These T cell receptor beta chains were read from a single sample in a study of regulatory T cells in long-lasting Graves disease. TCRdb itself ran the reads through MiXCR, one entry per CDR3 protein. This table has more than 650 distinct CDR3 sequences, 75% to 90% appearing once. This material consisted of peripheral blood mononuclear cells (PBMCs), taken with antithyroid drug treatment, in newly diagnosed or persistent Graves disease (not recorded which). The receptors come from a woman under 30 with Graves disease. CDR3s include the opening cysteine and the closing phenylalanine or tryptophan.

v_call cdr3_aa
TRBV7-6 CASSLAGGNTDTQYF
TRBV20-1 CSAESGTLKETQYF
TRBV11-2 CASSLSTDQETQYF
TRBV6-2/TRBV6-3 CASSYSISTDTQYF
TRBV7-2 CASSFTKKDYEQYF
TRBV7-3 CASSQSGLPAGEQYF
TRBV6-2/TRBV6-3 CASSYTSGRSSYNEQFF
TRBV12-3/TRBV12-4 CASSLSSTGTDTQYF
TRBV12-3/TRBV12-4 CASRTSGRNTGELFF
TRBV5-1 CASSLVLGHQETQYF
TRBV23-1 CASSERRPNEKLFF
TRBV28 CASRKGGAGNQPQHF
TRBV28 CASSSRGTGELFF
TRBV27 CASSFLTGGGGELFF
TRBV7-9 CASSPRLAGYNEQFF
TRBV18 CASSPRDHQETQYF
TRBV5-1 CASSRVGASGTDTQYF
TRBV5-1 CASSFGGGNEQFF
TRBV7-9 CASSLYGNQPQHF
TRBV7-3 CASSLVGTSGKYNEQFF
TRBV4-3 CASSQDLNGRETQYF
TRBV20-1 CSANQETQYF
TRBV5-1 CASSLGVIPGQHGYTF
TRBV11-1 CASSQNTGELFF
TRBV19 CASTNRGVAPNTGELFF
TRBV29-1 CSVEGSRYEQFF